The 27 T cell receptor beta chains in this list originate from one sample, sequenced in a study of blood T cell repertoires in COVID-19. Method: immunoSEQ multiplex PCR; TCRdb's copy keeps in-frame clones and lacks some. This repertoire shows some 530,000 clones, about nine tenths found once; its top ten account for just over 8%. Input material: PBMCs or T cells enriched from blood (not recorded which). These receptors were taken from a woman aged 60-75 years who had recovered from COVID-19.

The V and J genes are TRBV29-1 and TRBJ1-1; 12 nucleotides align to TRBD1. V lost 6 bases and J lost 5; bases outside the gene matches: 4. Germline V CDR1 and CDR2: SQVTM, ANQGSEA. CDR3 length: 13 residues. The CDR3: CSVGQGALTEAFF. Written as DNA, the CDR3 is TGCAGCGTGGGACAGGGGGCATTAACTGAAGCTTTCTTT.

This chain uses TRBV11-2 with TRBJ2-1; possibly TRBD1 for D (7 bases). Germline V gene data show CDR1 as SGHAT and CDR2 as FQNNGV. Trimming removed 3 bases at V and 4 bases at J, with 13 bases between. The CDR3 runs 15 residues. CDR3 residues: CASSFNQGGYNEQFF. For the CDR3, the DNA is TGTGCCAGCAGCTTTAATCAGGGGGGATACAATGAGCAGTTCTTC.

A word on this clone: This sample includes further DNA sequences coding for the same CDR3. The chain recombines TRBV3-1 (or the pseudogene TRBV3-2) with TRBJ1-2, with 8 bases identical to TRBD1. CDR1 and CDR2 (germline): LGHDT, YNNKEL (reference sequence). V shed 6 bases and J 4 bases; nucleotides not matched to a gene: 7. The length of the CDR3 is 14 residues. CDR3 sequence reads: CASSPGQGGYGYTF. The CDR3 DNA reads TGTGCCAGCAGTCCTGGACAGGGCGGCTATGGCTACACCTTC.

This chain connects TRBV11-2 to TRBJ2-1, with 11 bases aligning to TRBD2. The CDR3 spans 16 residues. Germline CDR1 reads SGHAT; CDR2 reads FQNNGV. Unmatched junction bases numbered 9, after V lost 5 bases and J lost 6 bases. Written as DNA, the CDR3 is TGTGCCAGCAGCCGACTAGCGGGGCCTAGGACCAATGAGCAGTTCTTC. Amino acids: CASSRLAGPRTNEQFF.

The chain joins TRBV2 to TRBJ1-3; D is perhaps TRBD1 (5 bases). This CDR3 has 15 residues. The ends were cut back, 3 bases at V and 2 bases at J, with 11 bases in the middle. The germline V gene encodes CDR1 SNHLY and CDR2 FYNNEI. The CDR3 DNA reads as TGTGCCAGCAGTGAGCAGGGCAGGGCTGGAAACACCATATATTTT. As protein: CASSEQGRAGNTIYF.

V is TRBV10-2 and J is TRBJ2-1; 7 nucleotides match TRBD2. This CDR3 spans 15 amino acids. The V gene end was trimmed by 1 base and the J gene end by 0 bases; junction bases not matched to a gene: 0. The germline gives CDR1 WSHSY, CDR2 SAAADI. Written as DNA, the CDR3 is TGCGCCAGCAGTGAGTGGGACTACTCCTACAATGAGCAGTTCTTC. Protein: CASSEWDYSYNEQFF.

This clone came up once. This chain connects TRBV4-1 to TRBJ2-1, with 12 bases matching TRBD2. V was clipped by 1 base and J by 2 bases; unmatched bases: 3. This CDR3 contains 17 residues. Germline CDR1 and CDR2: MGHRA and YSYEKL. The CDR3 here is CASSQVLAGGPYNEQFF. CDR3 DNA sequence: TGCGCCAGCAGCCAAGTGCTAGCGGGGGGGCCCTACAATGAGCAGTTCTTC.

This rearrangement joins TRBV27 to TRBJ1-5, with 7 positions matching TRBD1. CDR1 and CDR2 (germline): MNHEY, SMNVEV (reference sequence). The length of the CDR3 is 15 residues. With V trimmed by 5 bases and J by 7 bases, 11 bases remained unmatched. The CDR3 region has the DNA TGTGCCAGCAGTATTACAGGGGAGGCTGACCAGCCCCAGCATTTT. Its translation: CASSITGEADQPQHF.

This chain joins TRBV5-4 and TRBJ2-1; TRBD2 might be the D (6 bases). Per the germline V gene, CDR1 is SGHNT and CDR2 is YYREEE (reference sequence). Trimming cost V 5 bases and J 5 bases, with 17 bases left between them. The CDR3 length is 15 residues. In DNA form, the CDR3 reads TGTGCCAGCAGTTATCGCCGGGACTCACACAATGAGCAGTTCTTC. Protein sequence: CASSYRRDSHNEQFF.

The J gene is TRBJ1-1, the V gene TRBV25-1; 7 positions agree with TRBD1. CDR3 length: 15 residues. CDR1 is MGHDK, CDR2 SYGVNS, per germline. The V gene end was trimmed by 3 bases and the J gene end by 3 bases; junction bases not matched to a gene: 7. The CDR3 spells CASSDVTQGHTEAFF. The CDR3, as DNA: TGTGCCAGCAGTGACGTCACACAGGGGCACACTGAAGCTTTCTTT.

The chain has TRBV7-2 and TRBJ2-3; weak D call: TRBD1 (5 bases). The CDR3 extends over 14 amino acids. The germline V gene has CDR1 SGHTA and CDR2 FQGNSA. V lost 4 bases, J lost 1 base, and 9 bases lay in between. This CDR3 reads CASSSDMGTDTQYF. The CDR3 DNA follows: TGTGCCAGCAGCTCGGACATGGGCACAGATACGCAGTATTTT.

V is TRBV6-5 and J is TRBJ1-2, with 9 bases lining up with TRBD1. The J segment lost 8 bases and the V segment lost 4 bases, leaving 5 bases of the junction unmatched. CDR3 length equals 13 residues. The V gene's germline CDR1 is MNHEY and CDR2 SVGAGI. CDR3 in DNA: TGTGCCAGCAGTTGGGGACAGGGTCAGGGCTACACCTTC. This translates into CASSWGQGQGYTF.

CDR3 sequence (DNA): TGTGCCAGCAGCTTAGATAGGGGGACAGCGGAAACCTTC. Translated, it gives CASSLDRGTAETF. The chain employs TRBV11-3 and TRBJ1-2, with 7 bases fitting TRBD1. Germline CDR1 SGHNT, CDR2 YENEEA. This CDR3 contains 13 residues. V shed 0 bases, J shed 14 bases, and the junction held 9 bases outside the gene matches. Full variable domain (outside the CDR3, taken from reference TRBV11-3 and TRBJ1-2): EAGVVQSPRYKIIEKKQPVAFWCNPISGHNTLYWYLQNLGQGPELLIRYENEEAVDDSQLPKDRFSAERLKGVDSTLKIQPAELGDSAVYLCASSLDRGTAETFGSGTRLTVV.

This chain connects TRBV5-4 to TRBJ1-6; D gene unclear. This CDR3 comprises 17 residues. V was pared by 0 bases and J by 0 bases, with 10 bases between. Germline V gene sequence: CDR1 SGHNT, CDR2 YYREEE (reference sequence). The CDR3 is CASSLGTGSSYNSPLHF. DNA for the CDR3: TGTGCCAGCAGCTTGGGGACCGGGAGCTCCTATAATTCACCCCTCCACTTT.

The rearrangement links TRBV3-1 (or the pseudogene TRBV3-2) to TRBJ1-5; no clear D. V was trimmed by 7 bases and J by 4 bases, leaving 11 bases between them. CDR3 length: 13 residues. Germline CDR1 reads LGHDT; CDR2 reads YNNKEL (reference sequence). The CDR3 here is CASMYRGNQPQHF. For the CDR3, the DNA is TGTGCCAGCATGTATAGAGGGAATCAGCCCCAGCATTTT.

The gene calls are TRBV6-5 and TRBJ2-2, with D possibly matching TRBD1 (6 bases). The CDR3 length is 15 residues. Trimming cost V 3 bases and J 5 bases, with 13 bases left between them. Per the germline V gene, CDR1 is MNHEY and CDR2 is SVGAGI. The CDR3 here is CASSYGRGRTGELFF. In DNA, the CDR3 is TGTGCCAGCAGTTATGGCAGGGGCCGGACCGGGGAGCTGTTTTTT.

V gene TRBV3-1 (or the pseudogene TRBV3-2) combines with J gene TRBJ1-3, with unresolved D. Germline CDR1 reads LGHDT; CDR2 reads YNNKEL (reference sequence). Trimming left V 3 bases short and J 7 bases short, with 16 bases between. This CDR3 contains 15 residues. In nucleotides, the CDR3 is TGTGCCAGCAGCCACCGGACTGGTTCGGGGAACACCATATATTTT. Protein: CASSHRTGSGNTIYF.

V is TRBV30 and J is TRBJ2-3, with unresolved D. The V and J ends lost 5 bases and 2 bases respectively, with 11 bases between them. The CDR3 length is 13 residues. Per germline, CDR1 GTSNPN and CDR2 SVGIG (reference sequence). The CDR3 DNA follows: TGTGCCTGGGTAGAGCCGAACACAGATACGCAGTATTTT. This encodes CAWVEPNTDTQYF.

CDR3: CASREHLAGSYEQYV. The CDR3 bases are TGTGCCAGCAGGGAGCATCTAGCGGGGTCCTACGAGCAGTACGTC. This rearrangement joins TRBV6-5 to TRBJ2-7; 9 positions agree with TRBD2. The trim removed 6 bases at V and 1 base at J, leaving 7 bases unmatched. CDR3 size: 15 residues. The germline CDR1 and CDR2 sequences are MNHEY and SVGAGI.

The chain uses TRBV9 and TRBJ1-3; possibly TRBD1 for D (5 bases). Germline V CDR1 and CDR2: SGDLS, YYNGEE. Trimming took off 2 bases at V and 6 bases at J, with 12 bases between the two ends. The CDR3 is 14 residues long. CDR3 region: CASSVRGGENTIYF. The DNA for the CDR3 is TGTGCCAGCAGCGTTAGGGGAGGCGAAAACACCATATATTTT.

Note on this clone: Other nucleotide sequences from this sample produce the same CDR3. DNA for the CDR3: TGTGCCAGCAGCTTAGATAGGGGGGATACGCAGTATTTT. This sequence encodes CASSLDRGDTQYF. The chain has TRBV5-4 and TRBJ2-3, with a possible D match to TRBD1 (6 bases). V gave up 2 bases and J gave up 6 bases, with 10 bases separating them. This CDR3 comprises 13 residues. CDR1 and CDR2 (germline): SGHNT, YYREEE (reference sequence).

This chain links TRBV9 with TRBJ1-2, with D possibly TRBD1 on 5 matching bases. Trimming stripped 5 bases from V and 5 bases from J, with 22 bases between. The CDR3 consists of 16 residues. Germline V gene lookup returns CDR1 SGDLS and CDR2 YYNGEE. The CDR3 loop is CASSQGAGPLSYGYTF. The CDR3 nucleotides are TGTGCCAGCAGTCAAGGAGCGGGACCGCTGAGTTATGGCTACACCTTC. Based on the CDR3 plus reference TRBV9 and TRBJ1-2, the full variable domain is DSGVTQTPKHLITATGQRVTLRCSPRSGDLSVYWYQQSLDQGLQFLIQYYNGEERAKGNILERFSAQQFPDLHSELNLSSLELGDSALYFCASSQGAGPLSYGYTFGSGTRLTVV.

The J gene is TRBJ2-1, the V gene TRBV4-2, with 11 bases that match TRBD1. Germline CDR1 reads LGHNA; CDR2 reads YNFKEQ. Trimming at V came to 0 bases and at J to 3 bases, leaving 4 bases not matched to a gene. The CDR3 is 17 amino acids. The CDR3 loop is CASSQEGQGVLYNEQFF. CDR3 nucleotide sequence: TGTGCCAGCAGCCAAGAGGGACAGGGGGTTCTCTACAATGAGCAGTTCTTC.

About this clone itself: Other DNA sequences in the sample encode the same CDR3. The V and J genes are TRBV5-8 and TRBJ1-4; a possible D gene is TRBD1 (5 bases). Germline lookup yields CDR1 SGHTS and CDR2 YDEGEE. CDR3 length: 16 residues. V lost 0 bases and J lost 0, with 9 bases in between. CDR3 amino acids: CASSLVGTSTNEKLFF. In DNA, the CDR3 is TGTGCCAGCAGCTTGGTGGGGACTTCAACTAATGAAAAACTGTTTTTT.

This chain connects TRBV5-5 to TRBJ2-6, with D possibly matching TRBD1 (6 bases). Trimming shortened V by 4 bases and J by 2 bases, and 10 bases separated the two germline ends. Per germline, CDR1 SGHKS and CDR2 YYEKEE (reference sequence). CDR3 length: 15 amino acids. CDR3 region: CASSGQGTGANVLTF. CDR3 nucleotides: TGTGCCAGCAGCGGCCAGGGGACTGGGGCCAACGTCCTGACTTTC.

CDR3 DNA sequence: TGTGCCAGCAGCCGGACTAGCGGGGAGCAGTACGTC. It specifies CASSRTSGEQYV. V usage is TRBV7-8 and J usage is TRBJ2-7; 11 nucleotides match TRBD2. V shed 5 bases and J 7 bases; nucleotides not matched to a gene: 1. The CDR3 runs 12 residues. Germline CDR1 and CDR2: SGHVS and FQNEAQ.

V usage is TRBV2 and J usage is TRBJ2-3; TRBD2 matches at 16 bases. After removal of 5 bases from V and 8 bases from J, the junction contained 10 bases not matched to a gene. The CDR3 covers 17 residues. Germline CDR1 SNHLY, CDR2 FYNNEI. DNA of the CDR3: TGTGCCAGCAGTCAGACCCCGGGACTAGCGGGGGGGGGTACGCAGTATTTT. Protein product: CASSQTPGLAGGGTQYF.